Below are 21 T cell receptor beta chains sequenced from a single sample in a study of cytomegalovirus exposure and HLA in healthy donors. Profiled with immunoSEQ multiplex PCR; TCRdb holds only in-frame clones, not every one. The sample records tens of thousands of clones, roughly 96% being singletons. The sample comprised PBMCs. The origin of the receptors is a man aged 18-30 years in good health and CMV-seronegative.

The V gene is TRBV4-2, the J gene TRBJ1-2; D is uncertain. Trimming took 1 base from V and 6 from J, leaving 15 bases between them. In germline, CDR1 is LGHNA, CDR2 YNFKEQ. This CDR3 has 15 amino acids. CDR3 coding DNA: TGTGCCAGCAGCCAAGGCGGGAGTGGGAAAAATGGCTACACCTTC. It is translated as CASSQGGSGKNGYTF.

The chain has TRBV18 and TRBJ2-1, with D unresolved. Germline CDR1 is KGHSH and CDR2 is LQKENI. V lost 2 bases to trimming and J lost 8 bases, with 16 bases between them. The CDR3 contains 15 residues. The CDR3 loop reads CASSPGLVSGDEQFF. The DNA of the CDR3 is TGTGCCAGCTCACCAGGGCTCGTCTCAGGCGATGAGCAGTTCTTC.

J is TRBJ1-4 and V is TRBV19, with D perhaps matching TRBD1 (5 bases). This CDR3 spans 16 amino acids. CDR1 is LNHDA and CDR2 is SQIVND in the germline V gene (reference sequence). V was clipped by 3 bases and J by 8 bases, with 19 bases between them. The CDR3 is CASSITTGPVKEKLFF. For the CDR3, the DNA is TGTGCCAGTAGTATCACTACAGGTCCGGTAAAGGAAAAACTGTTTTTT.

The rearrangement joins TRBV27 to TRBJ1-2; D gene uncertain. CDR3 length: 16 amino acids. V lost 3 bases and J 0 bases, leaving 14 bases between the germline ends. Germline values: CDR1 MNHEY, CDR2 SMNVEV (reference sequence). CDR3 in DNA: TGTGCCAGCAGTTTCCTCAGACTTGGAGCTAACTATGGCTACACCTTC. It codes for CASSFLRLGANYGYTF.

Only one count was recorded for this clone. The V call is TRBV7-9, the J call TRBJ2-4, with TRBD1 as a possible D gene (5 bases). The CDR3 consists of 18 residues. Trimming stripped 2 bases from V and 0 bases from J, with 17 bases between. Per germline, CDR1 SEHNR and CDR2 FQNEAQ (reference sequence). CDR3 DNA: TGTGCCAGCAGCTTACCTAGGGGCGGATCGCTAGCCAAAAACATTCAGTACTTC. Its translation is CASSLPRGGSLAKNIQYF.

This chain connects TRBV2 to TRBJ1-4; maybe TRBD1 (6 bases). From germline, CDR1 is SNHLY and CDR2 FYNNEI. The ends were cut back, 6 bases at V and 2 bases at J, with 13 bases in the middle. The CDR3 has 15 residues. The CDR3 here is CASRSGDVTNEKLFF. In DNA, the CDR3 is TGTGCCAGCAGATCAGGGGACGTCACTAATGAAAAACTGTTTTTT. Together with reference TRBV2 and TRBJ1-4, the CDR3 gives the full variable domain: EPEVTQTPSHQVTQMGQEVILRCVPISNHLYFYWYRQILGQKVEFLVSFYNNEISEKSEIFDDQFSVERPDGSNFTLKIRSTKLEDSAMYFCASRSGDVTNEKLFFGSGTQLSVL.

V and J are TRBV5-1 and TRBJ1-1; D may be TRBD1 (6 bases). CDR1 and CDR2 from the germline V gene are SGHRS and YFSETQ. The CDR3 covers 14 residues. The V end was cut by 4 bases, the J end by 1 base, with 11 bases between. The CDR3 DNA is TGCGCCAGCAGCCTCCCCAGGGGGAACACTGAAGCTTTCTTT. Protein product: CASSLPRGNTEAFF.

Here the CDR3 reads CASRRDSGYTF. The CDR3 coding sequence is TGTGCCAGCAGGCGGGACAGCGGCTACACCTTC. J is TRBJ1-2 and V is TRBV6-5; 7 bases match TRBD1. The CDR3 spans 11 residues. CDR1 is MNHEY, CDR2 SVGAGI, per germline. The trim removed 6 bases at V and 8 bases at J, leaving 3 bases unmatched.

The chain uses TRBV6-6 and TRBJ2-7, with 10 bases aligning to TRBD1. This CDR3 has 13 amino acids. The trim removed 7 bases at V and 3 bases at J, leaving 3 bases unmatched. The germline CDR1 and CDR2 sequences are MNHNY and SVGAGI (reference sequence). The CDR3 sequence: CASKRTGGYEQYF. The CDR3 DNA is TGTGCCAGCAAAAGGACAGGGGGCTACGAGCAGTACTTC.

V usage is TRBV6-4 and J usage is TRBJ2-2, with TRBD1 matching over 8 bases. The CDR3 covers 14 residues. The germline CDR1 and CDR2 sequences are MRHNA and SNTAGT. Trimming cost V 6 bases and J 3 bases; bases outside gene matches: 3. For the CDR3, the DNA is TGTGCCAGCAGGGAGGGACAGGACACCGGGGAGCTGTTTTTT. Protein: CASREGQDTGELFF.

The chain uses TRBV28 and TRBJ2-7; 10 bases are a match to TRBD1. The germline V gene encodes CDR1 MDHEN and CDR2 SYDVKM. The CDR3 is made up of 14 amino acids. V shed 5 bases, J shed 4 bases, and the junction held 5 bases outside the gene matches. CDR3 DNA: TGTGCCAGCAGTCAAGGGACAGGGGCATACGAGCAGTACTTC. This encodes CASSQGTGAYEQYF. Full variable domain (outside the CDR3, taken from reference TRBV28 and TRBJ2-7): DVKVTQSSRYLVKRTGEKVFLECVQDMDHENMFWYRQDPGLGLRLIYFSYDVKMKEKGDIPEGYSVSREKKERFSLILESASTNQTSMYLCASSQGTGAYEQYFGPGTRLTVT.

The rearrangement links TRBV2 to TRBJ1-2; 7 positions agree with TRBD1. The V gene's germline CDR1 is SNHLY and CDR2 FYNNEI. With V trimmed by 8 bases and J by 3 bases, 6 bases remained unmatched. CDR3 length: 13 amino acids. The chain's CDR3 is CASPRQGDYGYTF. In DNA, the CDR3 is TGTGCCAGCCCGAGACAGGGTGACTATGGCTACACCTTC.

The gene calls are TRBV7-3 and TRBJ2-3; 10 positions match TRBD2. The CDR3 is made up of 18 amino acids. The germline V gene has CDR1 SGHTA and CDR2 FQGTGA. V shed 5 bases and J 1 base; nucleotides not matched to a gene: 12. CDR3 loop: CASSPTSGTSERTDTQYF. The CDR3 DNA reads TGTGCCAGCAGCCCAACCTCCGGGACTAGCGAGCGCACAGATACGCAGTATTTT.

V gene TRBV25-1 combines with J gene TRBJ2-7, with 7 positions matching TRBD1. The CDR3 spans 14 residues. The junction had 11 bases not matched to a gene; V was cut back by 6 bases and J by 6 bases. In germline, CDR1 is MGHDK, CDR2 SYGVNS. CDR3 sequence reads: CASRATGASGEQYF. CDR3 nucleotide sequence: TGTGCCAGCAGGGCTACAGGGGCTTCGGGCGAGCAGTACTTC.

The chain couples TRBV6-6 to TRBJ2-5; 7 bases are shared with TRBD1. TRBJ2-7 matches the DNA end more closely, so the J call is doubtful. The V gene's germline CDR1 is MNHNY and CDR2 SVGAGI (reference sequence). The CDR3 is 14 amino acids. The chain's CDR3 is CASGYRDRTYEQYF. The CDR3 DNA follows: TGTGCCAGCGGGTACCGGGACAGAACCTACGAGCAGTACTTC.

The gene calls are TRBV5-1 and TRBJ1-4; D not resolved. Germline CDR1 reads SGHRS; CDR2 reads YFSETQ. The CDR3 length is 12 residues. V lost 2 bases and J lost 7, with 6 bases in between. The CDR3 DNA reads TGCGCCAGCAGCTTCCTAGGTGAAAAACTGTTTTTT. Protein product: CASSFLGEKLFF.

This chain connects TRBV6-1 to TRBJ2-7; 9 bases line up with TRBD2. V shed 1 base, J shed 3 bases, and the junction held 4 bases outside the gene matches. The CDR3 contains 15 residues. Germline V gene sequence: CDR1 MNHNS, CDR2 SASEGT. As DNA, the CDR3 is TGTGCCAGCAGTGAAGTCGGCGGGGGGGGCTACGAGCAGTACTTC. It translates to CASSEVGGGGYEQYF.

The rearrangement links TRBV28 to TRBJ1-1; D call uncertain. Germline assignment: CDR1 MDHEN and CDR2 SYDVKM. V dropped 6 bases and J dropped 2 bases, with 10 bases sitting between them. The CDR3 totals 13 residues. CDR3 residues: CASSPAVNTEAFF. CDR3 bases: TGTGCCAGCAGCCCCGCGGTAAACACTGAAGCTTTCTTT. The full variable domain, in which reference TRBV28 and TRBJ1-1 provide the parts outside the CDR3, is DVKVTQSSRYLVKRTGEKVFLECVQDMDHENMFWYRQDPGLGLRLIYFSYDVKMKEKGDIPEGYSVSREKKERFSLILESASTNQTSMYLCASSPAVNTEAFFGQGTRLTVV.

The genes are TRBV9 and TRBJ1-2, with D hard to call. The V end was cut by 4 bases, the J end by 8 bases, with 18 bases between. The CDR3 extends over 14 amino acids. CDR1 is SGDLS, CDR2 YYNGEE, per germline. Here the CDR3 DNA reads TGTGCCAGCAGCCCAGAGGCGGCAACCCGGGGCTACACCTTC. This sequence encodes CASSPEAATRGYTF.

The chain has TRBV4-1 and TRBJ2-7; the match to TRBD2 covers 7 bases. This CDR3 contains 17 residues. With V trimmed by 3 bases and J by 1 base, 12 bases remained unmatched. Germline loops: CDR1 MGHRA, CDR2 YSYEKL. The CDR3 loop is CASSHEWALAVSYEQYF. Written as DNA, the CDR3 is TGCGCCAGCAGCCACGAATGGGCCCTAGCGGTTTCCTACGAGCAGTACTTC.

The chain is built from TRBV6-1 and TRBJ2-1; D not certain. V was shortened by 2 bases and J by 0 bases, with 8 bases between the two germline ends. CDR3 length: 15 amino acids. CDR1 is MNHNS, CDR2 SASEGT, per germline. The CDR3 DNA follows: TGTGCCAGCAGTGAACTCTCGTACTCCTACAATGAGCAGTTCTTC. Translated: CASSELSYSYNEQFF.